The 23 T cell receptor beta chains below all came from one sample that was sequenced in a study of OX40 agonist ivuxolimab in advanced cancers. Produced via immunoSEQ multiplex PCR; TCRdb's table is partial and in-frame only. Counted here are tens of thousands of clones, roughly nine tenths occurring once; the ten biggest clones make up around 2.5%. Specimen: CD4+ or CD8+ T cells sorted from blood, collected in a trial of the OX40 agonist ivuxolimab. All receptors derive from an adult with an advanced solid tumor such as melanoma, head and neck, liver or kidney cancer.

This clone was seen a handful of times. As DNA, the CDR3 is TGTGCCAGCAGCACCCTTGGAAACACCATATATTTT. It encodes CASSTLGNTIYF. The genes are TRBV11-2 and TRBJ1-3; no clear D. The germline V gene encodes CDR1 SGHAT and CDR2 FQNNGV. CDR3 length equals 12 residues. Trimming took 5 bases from V and 3 from J, leaving 5 bases between them.

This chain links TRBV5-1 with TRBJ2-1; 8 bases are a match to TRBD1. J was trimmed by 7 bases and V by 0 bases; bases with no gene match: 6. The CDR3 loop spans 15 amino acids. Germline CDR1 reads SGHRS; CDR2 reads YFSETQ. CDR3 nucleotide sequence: TGCGCCAGCAGCTTGGAGGGACAGGTCTTAAATGAGCAGTTCTTC. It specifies CASSLEGQVLNEQFF. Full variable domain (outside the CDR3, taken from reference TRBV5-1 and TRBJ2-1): KAGVTQTPRYLIKTRGQQVTLSCSPISGHRSVSWYQQTPGQGLQFLFEYFSETQRNKGNFPGRFSGRQFSNSRSEMNVSTLELGDSALYLCASSLEGQVLNEQFFGPGTRLTVL.

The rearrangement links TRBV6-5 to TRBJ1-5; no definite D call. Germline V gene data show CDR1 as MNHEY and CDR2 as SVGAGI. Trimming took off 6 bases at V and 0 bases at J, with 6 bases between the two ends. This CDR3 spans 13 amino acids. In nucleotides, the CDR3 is TGTGCCAGCAGCCGTCTTAGCAATCAGCCCCAGCATTTT. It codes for CASSRLSNQPQHF.

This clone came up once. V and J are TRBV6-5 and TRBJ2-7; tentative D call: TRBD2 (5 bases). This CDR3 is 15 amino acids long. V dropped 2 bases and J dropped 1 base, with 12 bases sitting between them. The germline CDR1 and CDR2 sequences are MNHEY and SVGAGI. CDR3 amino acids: CASSYTIGGSYEQYF. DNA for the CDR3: TGTGCCAGCAGTTACACCATCGGCGGGTCCTACGAGCAGTACTTC.

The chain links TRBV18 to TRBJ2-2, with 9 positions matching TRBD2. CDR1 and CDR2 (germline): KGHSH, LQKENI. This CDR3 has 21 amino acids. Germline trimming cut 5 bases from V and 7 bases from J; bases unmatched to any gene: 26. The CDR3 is CASSAKGIIAGVSRLGGELFF. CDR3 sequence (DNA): TGTGCCAGCTCAGCCAAAGGCATAATAGCGGGAGTTTCTCGTCTGGGCGGGGAGCTGTTTTTT.

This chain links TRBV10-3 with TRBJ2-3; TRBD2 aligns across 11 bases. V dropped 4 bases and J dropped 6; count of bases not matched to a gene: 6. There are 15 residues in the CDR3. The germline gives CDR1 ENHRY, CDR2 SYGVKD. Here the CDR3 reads CAISGGSGRDDTQYF. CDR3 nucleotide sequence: TGTGCCATCAGTGGGGGTAGCGGGAGGGACGATACGCAGTATTTT.

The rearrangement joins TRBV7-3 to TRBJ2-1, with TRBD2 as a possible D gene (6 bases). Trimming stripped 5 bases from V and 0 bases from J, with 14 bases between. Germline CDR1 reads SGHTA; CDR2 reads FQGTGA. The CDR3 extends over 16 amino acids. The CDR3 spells CASSPRDGSSYNEQFF. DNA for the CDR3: TGTGCCAGCAGCCCGCGGGACGGAAGCTCCTACAATGAGCAGTTCTTC.

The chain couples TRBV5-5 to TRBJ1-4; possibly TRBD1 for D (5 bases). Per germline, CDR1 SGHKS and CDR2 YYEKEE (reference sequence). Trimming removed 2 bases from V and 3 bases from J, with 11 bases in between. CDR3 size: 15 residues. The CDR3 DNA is TGTGCCAGCAGCTTAGACAGAAATTCTAATGAAAAACTGTTTTTT. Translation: CASSLDRNSNEKLFF.

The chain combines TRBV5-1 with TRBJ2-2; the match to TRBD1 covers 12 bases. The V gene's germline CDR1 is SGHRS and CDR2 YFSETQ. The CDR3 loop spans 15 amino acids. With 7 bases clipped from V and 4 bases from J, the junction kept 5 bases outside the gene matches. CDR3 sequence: CASGTGQGATGELFF. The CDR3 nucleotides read TGCGCCAGCGGGACGGGACAGGGGGCCACCGGGGAGCTGTTTTTT.

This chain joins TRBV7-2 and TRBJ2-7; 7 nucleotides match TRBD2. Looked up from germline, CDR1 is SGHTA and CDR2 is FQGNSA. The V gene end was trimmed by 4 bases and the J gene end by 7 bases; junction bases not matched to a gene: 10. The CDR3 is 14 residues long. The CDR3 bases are TGTGCCAGCAGCTCGGGGACTACCCCTGGGGAGCAGTACTTC. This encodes CASSSGTTPGEQYF.

As DNA, the CDR3 is TGCGCCAGCAGCCAAGATGGGGGCAGGCAGGCAAGCAATCAGCCCCAGCATTTT. It codes for CASSQDGGRQASNQPQHF. V is TRBV4-1 and J is TRBJ1-5; D is perhaps TRBD1 (6 bases). Germline V lookup: CDR1 MGHRA, CDR2 YSYEKL. The CDR3 length is 18 residues. Trimming pared 0 bases from V and 1 base from J, leaving 16 bases between.

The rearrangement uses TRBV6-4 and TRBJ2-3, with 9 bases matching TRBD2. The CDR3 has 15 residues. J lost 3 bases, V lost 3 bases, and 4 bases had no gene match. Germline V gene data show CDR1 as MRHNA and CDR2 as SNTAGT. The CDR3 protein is CASSESGRRTDTQYF. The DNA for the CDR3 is TGTGCCAGCAGTGAAAGCGGGAGGCGGACAGATACGCAGTATTTT.

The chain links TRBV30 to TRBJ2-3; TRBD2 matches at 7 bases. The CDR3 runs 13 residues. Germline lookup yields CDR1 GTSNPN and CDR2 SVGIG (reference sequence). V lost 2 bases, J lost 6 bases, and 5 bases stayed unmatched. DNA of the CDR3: TGTGCCTGGAGTAGGGGAGGGATCGATACGCAGTATTTT. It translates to CAWSRGGIDTQYF.

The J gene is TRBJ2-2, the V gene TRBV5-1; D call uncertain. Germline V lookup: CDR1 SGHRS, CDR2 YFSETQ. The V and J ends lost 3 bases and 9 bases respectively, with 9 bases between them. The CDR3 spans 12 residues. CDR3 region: CASSSTSRELFF. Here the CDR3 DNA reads TGCGCCAGCAGCTCCACGTCAAGGGAGCTGTTTTTT.

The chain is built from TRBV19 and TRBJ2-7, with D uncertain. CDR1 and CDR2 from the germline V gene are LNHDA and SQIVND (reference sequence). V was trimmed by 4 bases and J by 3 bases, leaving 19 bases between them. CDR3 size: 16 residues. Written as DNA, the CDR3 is TGTGCCAGTAGTACCCAGTATAGACCTCCCAACTACGAGCAGTACTTC. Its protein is CASSTQYRPPNYEQYF.

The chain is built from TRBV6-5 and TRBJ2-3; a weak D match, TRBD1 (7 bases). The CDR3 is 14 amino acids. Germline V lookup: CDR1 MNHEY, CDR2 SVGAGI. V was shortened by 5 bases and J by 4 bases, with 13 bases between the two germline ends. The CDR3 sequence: CASSKTGRPDTQYF. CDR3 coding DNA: TGTGCCAGCAGTAAGACAGGGAGGCCAGATACGCAGTATTTT.

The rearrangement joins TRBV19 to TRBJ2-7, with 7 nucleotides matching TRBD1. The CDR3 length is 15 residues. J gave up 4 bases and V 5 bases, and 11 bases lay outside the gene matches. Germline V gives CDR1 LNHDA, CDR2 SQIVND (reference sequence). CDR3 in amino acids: CASSSTTGNPYEQYF. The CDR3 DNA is TGTGCCAGTAGTTCTACGACAGGGAACCCTTACGAGCAGTACTTC.

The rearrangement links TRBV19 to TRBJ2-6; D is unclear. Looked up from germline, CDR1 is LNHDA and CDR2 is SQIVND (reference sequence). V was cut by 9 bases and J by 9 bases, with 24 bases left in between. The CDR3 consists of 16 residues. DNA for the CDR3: TGTGCCAGCGCCCCTAGTCAGCCAGGCTTGGTCAACGTCCTGACTTTC. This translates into CASAPSQPGLVNVLTF.

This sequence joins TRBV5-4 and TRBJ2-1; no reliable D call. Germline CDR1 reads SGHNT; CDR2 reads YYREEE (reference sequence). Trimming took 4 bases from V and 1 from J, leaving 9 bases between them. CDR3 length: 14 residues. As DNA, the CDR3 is TGTGCCAGCAGCATATCACAATCCTACAATGAGCAGTTCTTC. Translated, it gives CASSISQSYNEQFF.

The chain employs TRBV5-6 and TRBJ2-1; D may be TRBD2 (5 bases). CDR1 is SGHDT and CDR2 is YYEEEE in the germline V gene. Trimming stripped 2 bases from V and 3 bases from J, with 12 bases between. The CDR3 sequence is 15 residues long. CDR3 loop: CASSLGLSVYNEQFF. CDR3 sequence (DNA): TGTGCCAGCAGCTTAGGACTTTCAGTCTACAATGAGCAGTTCTTC.

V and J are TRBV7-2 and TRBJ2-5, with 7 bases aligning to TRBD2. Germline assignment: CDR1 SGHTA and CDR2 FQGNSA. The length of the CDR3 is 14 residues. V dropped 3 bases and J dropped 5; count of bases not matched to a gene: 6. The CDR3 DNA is TGTGCCAGCAGCTTCGGACTAGGGATGGAGACCCAGTACTTC. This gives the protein CASSFGLGMETQYF.

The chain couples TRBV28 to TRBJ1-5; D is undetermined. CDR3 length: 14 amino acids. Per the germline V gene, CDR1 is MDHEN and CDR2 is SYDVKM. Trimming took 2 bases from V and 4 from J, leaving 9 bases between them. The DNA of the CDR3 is TGTGCCAGCAGTTTAGTTGGGGTAAATCAGCCCCAGCATTTT. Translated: CASSLVGVNQPQHF.

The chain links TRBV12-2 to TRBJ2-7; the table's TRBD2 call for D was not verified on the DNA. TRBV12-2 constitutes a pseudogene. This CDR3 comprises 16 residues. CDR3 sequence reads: CASRLGTSNLPYEQYF. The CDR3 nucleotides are TGTGCAAGTCGCTTAGGAACTAGTAACCTACCCTACGAGCAGTACTTC.